What follows are 19 T cell receptor beta chains derived from one specimen sequenced in a study of blood T cell repertoires in COVID-19. Libraries were prepared by immunoSEQ multiplex PCR; TCRdb keeps only in-frame clonotypes and omits some of them. The data show 150,000 to 200,000 clones, about 80% seen once. Material for sequencing was peripheral blood. Receptors originate from a human donor with acute or convalescent COVID-19. The donor label of this sample is uncertain.

The chain combines TRBV6-6 with TRBJ2-2, with 9 bases matching TRBD1. J lost 7 bases, V lost 7 bases, and 13 bases had no gene match. The CDR3 runs to 16 residues. Germline CDR1 and CDR2: MNHNY and SVGAGI (reference sequence). The DNA of the CDR3 is TGTGCCAGCATCCCCGGGACAGGGTGGTCGATCGGGGAGCTGTTTTTT. Its protein is CASIPGTGWSIGELFF.

J is TRBJ2-3 and V is TRBV2, with 11 nucleotides matching TRBD2. The ends lost 3 bases at V and 6 bases at J; junction bases unmatched: 8. Germline CDR1 reads SNHLY; CDR2 reads FYNNEI. The length of the CDR3 is 16 residues. CDR3 residues: CASSEGSGGAFDTQYF. The DNA of the CDR3 is TGTGCCAGCAGTGAGGGTAGCGGGGGGGCGTTCGATACGCAGTATTTT. Based on the CDR3 plus reference TRBV2 and TRBJ2-3, the full variable domain is EPEVTQTPSHQVTQMGQEVILRCVPISNHLYFYWYRQILGQKVEFLVSFYNNEISEKSEIFDDQFSVERPDGSNFTLKIRSTKLEDSAMYFCASSEGSGGAFDTQYFGPGTRLTVL.

CDR3 nucleotide sequence: TGTGCCAGCAGCTTGGCGGGGGGATTCAACACCGGGGAGCTGTTTTTT. It encodes CASSLAGGFNTGELFF. The gene calls are TRBV5-5 and TRBJ2-2; 7 nucleotides agree with TRBD2. Germline V lookup: CDR1 SGHKS, CDR2 YYEKEE (reference sequence). Trimming took 0 bases from V and 2 from J; bases not matched to a gene: 4. The CDR3 runs to 16 residues.

This clone appeared a single time. The rearrangement uses TRBV4-1 and TRBJ1-2, with D unclear. With 3 bases removed from V and 3 bases from J, the gap between germline ends came to 8 bases. The CDR3 length is 13 residues. Germline-derived CDR1 and CDR2 are MGHRA and YSYEKL. The CDR3 DNA follows: TGCGCCAGCAGCCAGCAGGCTCACTATGGCTACACCTTC. It codes for CASSQQAHYGYTF.

The V gene is TRBV11-2, the J gene TRBJ2-2, with TRBD1 matching 7 bases. Trimming took 5 bases from V and 8 from J; bases not matched to a gene: 8. CDR1 SGHAT and CDR2 FQNNGV come from the germline V gene. The CDR3 contains 14 residues. The CDR3 sequence: CASSLGTALGELFF. The CDR3 nucleotides read TGTGCCAGCAGCCTCGGGACAGCTCTAGGGGAGCTGTTTTTT.

The chain employs TRBV2 and TRBJ2-7; 12 bases map to TRBD2. The CDR3 has 15 amino acids. V lost 4 bases and J lost 5; bases outside the gene matches: 6. Germline V gene data show CDR1 as SNHLY and CDR2 as FYNNEI. The CDR3 region is CASSVRLAGADEQYF. CDR3 sequence (DNA): TGTGCCAGCAGTGTACGACTAGCGGGGGCCGACGAGCAGTACTTC.

The V and J genes are TRBV28 and TRBJ2-5, with 8 bases lining up with TRBD2. The germline CDR1 and CDR2 sequences are MDHEN and SYDVKM. The CDR3 is made up of 15 amino acids. With 2 bases clipped from V and 5 bases from J, the junction kept 7 bases outside the gene matches. CDR3 protein: CASSLGPGGFETQYF. CDR3 nucleotide sequence: TGTGCCAGCAGTTTAGGGCCGGGAGGGTTCGAGACCCAGTACTTC.

The V call is TRBV28, the J call TRBJ2-7; TRBD2 matches at 13 bases. Trimming cost V 2 bases and J 5 bases; bases outside gene matches: 0. The germline CDR1 and CDR2 sequences are MDHEN and SYDVKM. The CDR3 runs 14 residues. The CDR3 is CASSLGLAGDEQYF. The CDR3 region has the DNA TGTGCCAGCAGTTTAGGACTAGCGGGAGACGAGCAGTACTTC.

The chain recombines TRBV19 with TRBJ1-4; D gene ambiguous. Trimming removed 4 bases from V and 7 bases from J, with 22 bases in between. CDR3 size: 17 residues. Germline V gives CDR1 LNHDA, CDR2 SQIVND (reference sequence). CDR3 loop: CASSRRKRTQDVEKLFF. The CDR3 DNA follows: TGTGCCAGTAGTAGGAGGAAAAGGACTCAGGACGTTGAAAAACTGTTTTTT.

CDR3 nucleotide sequence: TGTGCCAGCAGCCAAGATGCAACTCAGGCAGATACGCAGTATTTT. Protein: CASSQDATQADTQYF. J is TRBJ2-3 and V is TRBV3-1 (or the pseudogene TRBV3-2); D is undetermined. The CDR3 covers 15 residues. Trimming removed 0 bases from V and 4 bases from J, with 11 bases in between. The germline CDR1 and CDR2 sequences are LGHDT and YNNKEL (reference sequence).

The chain has TRBV3-1 (or the pseudogene TRBV3-2) and TRBJ2-4; the match to TRBD1 covers 10 bases. In germline, CDR1 is LGHDT, CDR2 YNNKEL (reference sequence). The CDR3 has 21 residues. The V gene end was trimmed by 1 base and the J gene end by 7 bases; junction bases not matched to a gene: 22. As DNA, the CDR3 is TGTGCCAGCAGCCAAGTCAGAAGTCGGGACAGGGGTTTTCGTGTAGGGAACATTCAGTACTTC. Translating it yields CASSQVRSRDRGFRVGNIQYF.

The chain has TRBV14 and TRBJ2-1; D is undetermined. The V end lost 1 base, the J end lost 0 bases, and 7 bases lay between the germline ends. From germline, CDR1 is SGHDN and CDR2 FVKESK. CDR3 length equals 15 residues. In DNA form, the CDR3 reads TGTGCCAGCAGCCAAGGTTGGAGCTCCTACAATGAGCAGTTCTTC. The encoded protein is CASSQGWSSYNEQFF. Based on the CDR3 plus reference TRBV14 and TRBJ2-1, the full variable domain is EAGVTQFPSHSVIEKGQTVTLRCDPISGHDNLYWYRRVMGKEIKFLLHFVKESKQDESGMPNNRFLAERTGGTYSTLKVQPAELEDSGVYFCASSQGWSSYNEQFFGPGTRLTVL.

This rearrangement joins TRBV19 to TRBJ2-2, with 9 positions matching TRBD1. J gave up 7 bases and V 4 bases, and 7 bases lay outside the gene matches. Looked up from germline, CDR1 is LNHDA and CDR2 is SQIVND (reference sequence). The CDR3 spans 15 residues. The CDR3 loop is CASSRGQGGIGELFF. The DNA of the CDR3 is TGTGCCAGTAGTAGGGGACAGGGTGGGATCGGGGAGCTGTTTTTT.

The chain links TRBV30 to TRBJ2-3, with 9 nucleotides matching TRBD1. Germline assignment: CDR1 GTSNPN and CDR2 SVGIG (reference sequence). CDR3 length equals 16 residues. With 2 bases clipped from V and 3 bases from J, the junction kept 9 bases outside the gene matches. The CDR3 region has the DNA TGTGCCTGGAGTCCGGCGACAGGGGGTGTGACAGATACGCAGTATTTT. This sequence encodes CAWSPATGGVTDTQYF.

This chain links TRBV6-1 with TRBJ2-2; D ambiguous. Germline V gives CDR1 MNHNS, CDR2 SASEGT. Trimming took off 1 base at V and 4 bases at J, with 7 bases between the two ends. CDR3 length: 14 residues. CDR3 region: CASSEGSTTGELFF. For the CDR3, the DNA is TGTGCCAGCAGTGAAGGCAGTACCACCGGGGAGCTGTTTTTT.

The rearrangement links TRBV29-1 to TRBJ2-3; 8 bases are shared with TRBD2. Losses at the gene ends were 6 bases for V and 0 bases for J; bases not matched to a gene: 5. CDR1 is SQVTM, CDR2 ANQGSEA, per germline. The CDR3 extends over 14 amino acids. In DNA, the CDR3 is TGCAGCGTCCCAACTAGCGGCAGCACAGATACGCAGTATTTT. Amino acids: CSVPTSGSTDTQYF.

The rearrangement joins TRBV19 to TRBJ2-1; 7 bases map to TRBD2. Germline-derived CDR1 and CDR2 are LNHDA and SQIVND (reference sequence). This CDR3 region has 16 residues. V shed 5 bases and J 6 bases; nucleotides not matched to a gene: 13. The CDR3 protein is CASSFFRSSGSNEQFF. DNA of the CDR3: TGTGCCAGTAGTTTCTTCAGGTCTAGCGGATCCAATGAGCAGTTCTTC.

The chain couples TRBV2 to TRBJ2-2; D not certain. The CDR3 runs 13 residues. Trimming stripped 4 bases from V and 7 bases from J, with 10 bases between. Per germline, CDR1 SNHLY and CDR2 FYNNEI. As DNA, the CDR3 is TGTGCCAGCAGTGCCTGGGCAGACGGGGAGCTGTTTTTT. Protein: CASSAWADGELFF.

This clone has only a few counts. The chain links TRBV6-1 to TRBJ2-7; 13 bases agree with TRBD2. After removal of 2 bases from V and 3 bases from J, the junction contained 1 base not matched to a gene. The CDR3 length is 15 residues. From germline, CDR1 is MNHNS and CDR2 SASEGT. The CDR3 coding sequence is TGTGCCAGCAGTGAAAGGACTAGCGGGAGCTACGAGCAGTACTTC. This translates into CASSERTSGSYEQYF.